The 20 T cell receptor beta chains reported below all come from one sample, sequenced in a study of technical replicates of blood from a few donors. TCRdb keeps only in-frame clones here, not all; method: immunoSEQ multiplex PCR. The sample shows fewer than 90,000 clones, roughly 93% of them seen only once. Input material: T cells isolated from PBMCs. The receptors originated from a human donor in good health.

The gene calls are TRBV14 and TRBJ2-1; TRBD2 aligns across 9 bases. This CDR3 contains 16 residues. The germline gives CDR1 SGHDN, CDR2 FVKESK. Trimming removed 4 bases from V and 6 bases from J; junction bases left unmatched: 10. In DNA, the CDR3 is TGTGCCAGCAGCCTACTTAGCGGGGGCATAATCAATGAGCAGTTCTTC. It encodes CASSLLSGGIINEQFF.

This chain uses TRBV19 with TRBJ2-2; D remains unclear. CDR3 length equals 13 residues. In germline, CDR1 is LNHDA, CDR2 SQIVND (reference sequence). The V end was cut by 5 bases, the J end by 0 bases, with 4 bases between. The CDR3 region is CASSDTNTGELFF. The CDR3, as DNA: TGTGCCAGTAGTGACACGAACACCGGGGAGCTGTTTTTT.

The chain employs TRBV2 and TRBJ2-2; 13 bases match TRBD2. Germline V CDR1 and CDR2: SNHLY, FYNNEI. The CDR3 consists of 15 residues. The V segment lost 11 bases and the J segment 6 bases; nucleotides outside the gene matches: 9. CDR3 nucleotide sequence: TGTGCCGGTCAGACTAGCGGGAGGATTGCCGGGGAGCTGTTTTTT. Translation gives CAGQTSGRIAGELFF.

The chain is built from TRBV5-5 and TRBJ1-1; perhaps TRBD1 as D (5 bases). Germline V gene data show CDR1 as SGHKS and CDR2 as YYEKEE (reference sequence). The ends were cut back, 3 bases at V and 2 bases at J, with 14 bases in the middle. The CDR3 is 15 amino acids. CDR3: CASSSTQGINTEAFF. As DNA, the CDR3 is TGTGCCAGCAGCTCCACTCAGGGCATCAACACTGAAGCTTTCTTT. Variable domain in full (rest from reference TRBV5-5 and TRBJ1-1): DAGVTQSPTHLIKTRGQQVTLRCSPISGHKSVSWYQQVLGQGPQFIFQYYEKEERGRGNFPDRFSARQFPNYSSELNVNALLLGDSALYLCASSSTQGINTEAFFGQGTRLTVV.

This chain joins TRBV7-8 and TRBJ1-2; D uncertain. Trimming cost V 2 bases and J 5 bases, with 15 bases left between them. Germline CDR1 is SGHVS and CDR2 is FQNEAQ. The CDR3 extends over 15 amino acids. Written as DNA, the CDR3 is TGTGCCAGCAGCTTATCTCGGGGAACGACTTATGGCTACACCTTC. Protein: CASSLSRGTTYGYTF.

The chain employs TRBV28 and TRBJ2-2, with unresolved D. V lost 8 bases and J 0 bases, leaving 13 bases between the germline ends. In germline, CDR1 is MDHEN, CDR2 SYDVKM. This CDR3 contains 15 residues. The DNA of the CDR3 is TGTGCCAGCCTAATCGGCAGCGCGAACACCGGGGAGCTGTTTTTT. Its translation is CASLIGSANTGELFF.

This clone has just a few counts. This chain joins TRBV6-5 and TRBJ2-5; TRBD2 is a possible D gene (5 bases). Germline-derived CDR1 and CDR2 are MNHEY and SVGAGI. Trimming left V 7 bases short and J 2 bases short, with 8 bases between. This CDR3 is built from 12 residues. CDR3 DNA: TGTGCCAGCAAGAGGGATCAAGAGACCCAGTACTTC. It translates to CASKRDQETQYF.

The rearrangement joins TRBV30 to TRBJ2-5, with TRBD2 identical over 9 bases. Germline V gives CDR1 GTSNPN, CDR2 SVGIG (reference sequence). This CDR3 has 13 amino acids. With V trimmed by 1 base and J by 5 bases, 2 bases remained unmatched. In DNA, the CDR3 is TGTGCCTGGAGTGGCACTAGCGGGGAGACCCAGTACTTC. Encoded protein: CAWSGTSGETQYF.

The V gene is TRBV2, the J gene TRBJ2-3; 7 nucleotides line up with TRBD1. V shed 4 bases and J 2 bases; nucleotides not matched to a gene: 6. The CDR3 is 15 amino acids. The germline V gene has CDR1 SNHLY and CDR2 FYNNEI. The CDR3 loop is CASSVEGQFTDTQYF. The CDR3 DNA reads TGTGCCAGCAGTGTTGAGGGACAGTTCACAGATACGCAGTATTTT.

The rearrangement uses TRBV11-2 and TRBJ2-1, with 8 nucleotides matching TRBD2. The V and J ends lost 5 bases and 0 bases, in that order; junction bases with no gene match: 9. CDR3 length: 17 residues. The germline V gene has CDR1 SGHAT and CDR2 FQNNGV. This chain's CDR3 is CASSNRLSGGSYNEQFF. The CDR3 DNA is TGTGCCAGCAGCAATAGATTGAGCGGGGGCTCCTACAATGAGCAGTTCTTC.

The V gene is TRBV10-1, the J gene TRBJ2-2; D is perhaps TRBD2 (6 bases). The CDR3 is 15 residues long. V gave up 3 bases and J gave up 1 base, with 9 bases separating them. Germline V CDR1 and CDR2: WNHNN, SYGVQD (reference sequence). The CDR3 DNA sequence: TGCGCCAGCAGTGATGGCGGGAAGAACACCGGGGAGCTGTTTTTT. It is translated as CASSDGGKNTGELFF.

V usage is TRBV10-1 and J usage is TRBJ2-7; TRBD2 is a possible D gene (5 bases). The germline V gene encodes CDR1 WNHNN and CDR2 SYGVQD (reference sequence). Trimming removed 10 bases from V and 2 bases from J, with 12 bases in between. This CDR3 is 12 amino acids long. The DNA of the CDR3 is TGCGCCACGTACCCCGGGACCTACGAGCAGTACTTC. Residues: CATYPGTYEQYF.

The V gene is TRBV5-4, the J gene TRBJ2-7, with unresolved D. Deletions cut 2 bases from V and 4 bases from J, with 7 bases between. This CDR3 spans 12 amino acids. The V gene's germline CDR1 is SGHNT and CDR2 YYREEE (reference sequence). Written as DNA, the CDR3 is TGTGCCAGCAGCTTTCAGTCATACGAGCAGTACTTC. Its translation is CASSFQSYEQYF. Together with reference TRBV5-4 and TRBJ2-7, the CDR3 gives the full variable domain: ETGVTQSPTHLIKTRGQQVTLRCSSQSGHNTVSWYQQALGQGPQFIFQYYREEENGRGNFPPRFSGLQFPNYSSELNVNALELDDSALYLCASSFQSYEQYFGPGTRLTVT.

This clone was detected once. CDR3: CSVGTGSFNEQFF. CDR3 in DNA: TGCAGCGTTGGGACAGGGTCTTTCAATGAGCAGTTCTTC. This chain uses TRBV29-1 with TRBJ2-1; TRBD1 aligns across 8 bases. This CDR3 contains 13 residues. The V segment lost 4 bases and the J segment 6 bases; nucleotides outside the gene matches: 5. The germline gives CDR1 SQVTM, CDR2 ANQGSEA.

The chain couples TRBV5-1 to TRBJ2-5; D may be TRBD2 (5 bases). Trimming stripped 4 bases from V and 5 bases from J, with 15 bases between. Germline CDR1 SGHRS, CDR2 YFSETQ. This CDR3 has 14 residues. The CDR3 reads CASSPASSYETQYF. The CDR3 DNA follows: TGCGCCAGCAGCCCCGCGTCTAGCTACGAGACCCAGTACTTC.

This rearrangement joins TRBV7-9 to TRBJ1-4, with D possibly TRBD1 on 5 matching bases. Germline loops: CDR1 SEHNR, CDR2 FQNEAQ (reference sequence). Trimming shortened V by 3 bases and J by 4 bases, and 9 bases separated the two germline ends. CDR3 size: 14 residues. CDR3 residues: CASSLGLLNEKLFF. The CDR3 DNA reads as TGTGCCAGCAGCTTGGGGCTGCTTAATGAAAAACTGTTTTTT.

The J gene is TRBJ1-1, the V gene TRBV5-6, with TRBD1 as a possible D gene (6 bases). Germline lookup yields CDR1 SGHDT and CDR2 YYEEEE. Between the trimmed V and J ends, which lost 1 base and 7 bases, there was a span of 14 bases. The CDR3 totals 14 residues. The CDR3 DNA is TGTGCCAGCAGCTTGCTTGGGGGCAACGATGAAGCTTTCTTT. Amino acids: CASSLLGGNDEAFF.

The V call is TRBV28, the J call TRBJ2-7; TRBD1 agrees at 9 bases. CDR3 length equals 13 residues. Looked up from germline, CDR1 is MDHEN and CDR2 is SYDVKM. The V and J ends lost 8 bases and 0 bases, in that order; junction bases with no gene match: 2. The CDR3 is CASRDRDSYEQYF. The CDR3 DNA follows: TGTGCCAGCCGGGACAGGGACTCCTACGAGCAGTACTTC.

This chain joins TRBV7-8 and TRBJ2-2; D is perhaps TRBD2 (7 bases). The CDR3 contains 19 residues. Germline lookup yields CDR1 SGHVS and CDR2 FQNEAQ. Between the trimmed V and J ends, which lost 6 bases and 5 bases, there was a span of 28 bases. For the CDR3, the DNA is TGTGCCAGCAGACGCCTGTTGGCGGGGGCCTCCTGGAAAACCGGGGAGCTGTTTTTT. Translation gives CASRRLLAGASWKTGELFF.

V is TRBV27 and J is TRBJ2-5, with TRBD2 matching 7 bases. CDR1 is MNHEY and CDR2 is SMNVEV in the germline V gene (reference sequence). The J segment lost 0 bases and the V segment lost 2 bases, leaving 9 bases of the junction unmatched. This CDR3 comprises 17 residues. Here the CDR3 DNA reads TGTGCCAGCAGTTTACCTAGGGGCGGGGGATACCAAGAGACCCAGTACTTC. Residues: CASSLPRGGGYQETQYF.